This is a list of T cell receptor beta chains from one sample in a study of CD8 T cells in Susac syndrome. TCRdb ran MiXCR on the immunoSEQ multiplex PCR reads and lists one entry per CDR3 protein. Seen here are about 440,000 distinct CDR3 sequences, roughly 85% observed once, and the top ten hold about 0.12%. The sequencing input was CD8+ T cells from PBMCs. The origin of the receptors is a human donor with multiple sclerosis. Each CDR3 is given with its conserved first and last residue. The D gene is left open where the match is weak. Size is stated for part of the rows, as once, few or many counts, or as a class when the clone is expanded.

TRBV27,TRBJ1-1,NA,NA,CASRQVSMNTEAFF,TGTGCCAGTCGACAGGTGTCCATGAACACTGAAGCTTTCTTT
TRBV27,TRBJ2-7,few,NA,CASSLSPPPRAHEQYF,TGTGCCAGCAGTTTATCCCCTCCCCCCAGGGCCCACGAGCAGTACTTC
TRBV6-1,TRBJ2-7,NA,NA,CASSDPGLLSYEQYF,TGTGCCAGCAGTGACCCGGGACTTCTATCCTACGAGCAGTACTTC
TRBV6-5,TRBJ2-1,NA,TRBD1,CASSYRAGGNEQFF,TGTGCCAGCAGTTACCGGGCAGGGGGCAATGAGCAGTTCTTC
TRBV3-1,TRBJ1-2,NA,NA,CASSQVSGPVANYGYTF,TGTGCCAGCAGCCAGGTGTCAGGGCCCGTAGCTAACTATGGCTACACCTTC
TRBV5-6,TRBJ1-1,once,NA,CASSFSGLWGTEAFF,TGTGCCAGCAGCTTTTCCGGGCTCTGGGGGACTGAAGCTTTCTTT
TRBV19,TRBJ2-3,once,TRBD2,CASSTLREGRSPPDTQYF,TGTGCCAGTAGTACCCTCCGGGAGGGCCGTTCGCCTCCAGATACGCAGTATTTT
TRBV7-9,TRBJ2-2,NA,NA,CASSLFGYRPGELFF,TGTGCCAGCAGCCTTTTCGGGTACCGCCCCGGGGAGCTGTTTTTT
TRBV14,TRBJ2-1,NA,NA,CASSLAGYADGQFF,TGTGCCAGCAGCCTAGCCGGGTATGCTGATGGGCAGTTCTTC
TRBV27,TRBJ2-7,NA,TRBD1,CASSPLAGGDEQYF,TGTGCCAGCAGCCCCTTGGCAGGGGGCGACGAGCAGTACTTC
TRBV5-1,TRBJ2-7,NA,NA,CASSLVLPDQSSYEQYF,TGCGCCAGCAGCTTGGTACTTCCGGACCAGTCCTCCTACGAGCAGTACTTC
TRBV11-2,TRBJ1-1,NA,NA,CASSLLAGGRGTEAFF,TGTGCCAGCAGCTTATTAGCTGGGGGGCGGGGCACTGAAGCTTTCTTT
TRBV6-6,TRBJ1-1,NA,NA,CASSYETENTEAFF,TGTGCCAGCAGTTACGAGACAGAGAACACTGAAGCTTTCTTT
TRBV30,TRBJ2-2,NA,NA,CAAGQVTGELFF,TGTGCCGCCGGGCAGGTCACCGGGGAGCTGTTTTTT
TRBV6-5,TRBJ2-1,NA,NA,CASRTGTSSYNEQFF,TGTGCCAGCAGAACCGGGACCAGCTCCTACAATGAGCAGTTCTTC
TRBV10-2,TRBJ2-3,NA,TRBD2,CASSDPSGDTDTQYF,TGCGCCAGCAGTGATCCTAGCGGAGACACAGATACGCAGTATTTT
TRBV5-8,TRBJ2-2,NA,TRBD1,CASSYPGQGITGELFF,TGTGCCAGCAGCTATCCGGGACAGGGAATTACCGGGGAGCTGTTTTTT
TRBV12-3/TRBV12-4,TRBJ2-1,NA,TRBD2,CASSLLAGGDEQFF,TGTGCCAGCAGTTTACTAGCGGGGGGGGATGAGCAGTTCTTC
TRBV12-3/TRBV12-4,TRBJ1-2,NA,NA,CASSLAGIYGYTF,TGTGCCAGCAGTTTGGCAGGGATTTATGGCTACACCTTC
TRBV29-1,TRBJ2-7,NA,NA,CSVEDPRGTYEQYF,TGCAGCGTTGAAGATCCACGGGGAACCTACGAGCAGTACTTC
TRBV28,TRBJ2-7,NA,TRBD1,CASSVSDRGYEQYF,TGTGCCAGCAGTGTTTCTGACAGGGGCTACGAGCAGTACTTC
TRBV12-5,TRBJ1-1,NA,TRBD1,CASGLVLGGTGPMNTEAFF,TGTGCTAGTGGTTTGGTACTTGGCGGGACAGGGCCCATGAACACTGAAGCTTTCTTT
TRBV19,TRBJ2-3,NA,NA,CASSILQDHTDTQYF,TGTGCCAGTAGTATTCTGCAGGATCACACAGATACGCAGTATTTT
TRBV11-2,TRBJ1-1,NA,NA,CASSPWDRQMNTEAFF,TGTGCCAGCAGCCCCTGGGATCGGCAGATGAACACTGAAGCTTTCTTT
TRBV6-1,TRBJ1-3,NA,TRBD1,CASSADRSGGNTIYF,TGTGCCAGCAGTGCGGACAGGTCGGGAGGAAACACCATATATTTT
TRBV7-9,TRBJ2-7,NA,TRBD1,CASSHSTGGARQYEQYF,TGTGCCAGCAGCCACTCGACAGGGGGCGCCCGGCAATACGAGCAGTACTTC
TRBV4-1,TRBJ1-1,NA,NA,CASSHSPSSKGAEAFF,TGCGCCAGCAGCCATTCCCCATCATCAAAAGGGGCTGAAGCTTTCTTT
TRBV27,TRBJ2-7,NA,NA,CASSPLGSPEQYF,TGTGCCAGCAGCCCCTTGGGGAGTCCCGAGCAGTACTTC